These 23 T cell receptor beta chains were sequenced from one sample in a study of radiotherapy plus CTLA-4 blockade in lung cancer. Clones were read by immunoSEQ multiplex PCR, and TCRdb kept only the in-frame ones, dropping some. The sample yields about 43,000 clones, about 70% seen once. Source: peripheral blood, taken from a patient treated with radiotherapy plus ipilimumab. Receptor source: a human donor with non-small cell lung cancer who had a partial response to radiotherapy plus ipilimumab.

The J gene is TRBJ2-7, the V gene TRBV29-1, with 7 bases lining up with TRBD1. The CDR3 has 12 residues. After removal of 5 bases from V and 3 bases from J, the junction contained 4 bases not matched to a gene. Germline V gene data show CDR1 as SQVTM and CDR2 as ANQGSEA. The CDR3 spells CSVTGQFYEQYF. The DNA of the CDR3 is TGCAGCGTTACGGGACAGTTCTACGAGCAGTACTTC.

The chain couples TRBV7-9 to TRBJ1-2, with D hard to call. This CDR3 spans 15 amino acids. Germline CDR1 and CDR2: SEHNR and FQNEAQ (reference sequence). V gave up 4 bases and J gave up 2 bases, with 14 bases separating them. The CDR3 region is CASSSTALSNYGYTF. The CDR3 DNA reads TGTGCCAGCAGCTCTACCGCCCTATCCAACTATGGCTACACCTTC.

CDR3 sequence (DNA): TGTGCCAGTAGTATAAGGGACAGGGTTGAAGATACGCAGTATTTT. Protein: CASSIRDRVEDTQYF. The rearrangement links TRBV19 to TRBJ2-3, with 9 bases matching TRBD1. V lost 2 bases to trimming and J lost 5 bases; unmatched junction nucleotides: 5. The CDR3 totals 15 residues. Germline loops: CDR1 LNHDA, CDR2 SQIVND (reference sequence).

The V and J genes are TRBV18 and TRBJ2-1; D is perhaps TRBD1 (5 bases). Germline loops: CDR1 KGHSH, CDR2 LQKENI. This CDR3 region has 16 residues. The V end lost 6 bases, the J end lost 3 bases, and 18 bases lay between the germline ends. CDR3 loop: CASSLGPYPIYNEQFF. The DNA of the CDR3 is TGTGCCAGCTCTCTGGGGCCCTACCCTATCTACAATGAGCAGTTCTTC.

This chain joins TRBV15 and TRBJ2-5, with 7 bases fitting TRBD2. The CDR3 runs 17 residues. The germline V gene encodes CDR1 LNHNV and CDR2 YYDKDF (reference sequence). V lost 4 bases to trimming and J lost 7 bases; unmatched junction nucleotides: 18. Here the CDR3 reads CATSTPLRDWGGMTQYF. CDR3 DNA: TGTGCCACCAGCACGCCGCTACGGGACTGGGGGGGAATGACCCAGTACTTC.

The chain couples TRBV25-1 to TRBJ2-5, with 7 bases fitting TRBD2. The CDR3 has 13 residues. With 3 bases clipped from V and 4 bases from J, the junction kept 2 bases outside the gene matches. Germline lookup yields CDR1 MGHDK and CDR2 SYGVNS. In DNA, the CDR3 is TGTGCCAGCAGTGAGGGAGGGCGAGAGACCCAGTACTTC. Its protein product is CASSEGGRETQYF.

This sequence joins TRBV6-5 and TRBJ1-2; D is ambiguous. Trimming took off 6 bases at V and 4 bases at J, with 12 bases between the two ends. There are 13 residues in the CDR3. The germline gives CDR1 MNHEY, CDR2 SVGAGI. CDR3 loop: CASRAPEGYGYTF. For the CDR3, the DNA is TGTGCCAGCAGGGCCCCAGAGGGCTATGGCTACACCTTC.

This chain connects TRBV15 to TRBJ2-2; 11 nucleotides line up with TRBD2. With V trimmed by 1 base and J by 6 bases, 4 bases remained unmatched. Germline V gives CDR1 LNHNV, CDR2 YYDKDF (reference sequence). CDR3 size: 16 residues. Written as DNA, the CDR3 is TGTGCCACCAGCAGAGGAACTAGCGGGGGAGCCGGGGAGCTGTTTTTT. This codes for CATSRGTSGGAGELFF. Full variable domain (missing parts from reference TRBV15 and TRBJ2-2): DAMVIQNPRYQVTQFGKPVTLSCSQTLNHNVMYWYQQKSSQAPKLLFHYYDKDFNNEADTPDNFQSRRPNTSFCFLDIRSPGLGDTAMYLCATSRGTSGGAGELFFGEGSRLTVL.

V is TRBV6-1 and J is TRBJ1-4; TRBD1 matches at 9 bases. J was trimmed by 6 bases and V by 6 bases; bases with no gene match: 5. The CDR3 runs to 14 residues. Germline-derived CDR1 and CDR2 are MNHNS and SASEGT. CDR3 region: CASRVRDRDEKLFF. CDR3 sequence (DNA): TGTGCCAGCAGGGTCCGGGACAGGGATGAAAAACTGTTTTTT.

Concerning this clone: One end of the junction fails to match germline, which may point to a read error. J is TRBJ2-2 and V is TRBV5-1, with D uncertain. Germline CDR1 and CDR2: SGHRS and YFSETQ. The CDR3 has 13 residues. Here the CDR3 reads CASSLENNGELFF. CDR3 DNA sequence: TGCGCCAGCAGCTTGGAGAACAACGGGGAGCTGTTTTTT.

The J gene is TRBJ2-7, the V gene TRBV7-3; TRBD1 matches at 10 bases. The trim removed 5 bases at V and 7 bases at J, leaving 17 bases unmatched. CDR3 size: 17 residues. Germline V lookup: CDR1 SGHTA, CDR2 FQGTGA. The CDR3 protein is CASSPKGGTGASREQYF. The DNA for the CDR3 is TGTGCCAGCAGCCCAAAAGGGGGGACAGGGGCATCAAGGGAGCAGTACTTC.

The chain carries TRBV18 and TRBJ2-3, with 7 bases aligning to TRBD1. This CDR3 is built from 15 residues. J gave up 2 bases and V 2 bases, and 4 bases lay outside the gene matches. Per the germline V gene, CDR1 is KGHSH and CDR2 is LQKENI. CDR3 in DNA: TGTGCCAGCTCACCATCACAGGGGTACACAGATACGCAGTATTTT. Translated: CASSPSQGYTDTQYF.

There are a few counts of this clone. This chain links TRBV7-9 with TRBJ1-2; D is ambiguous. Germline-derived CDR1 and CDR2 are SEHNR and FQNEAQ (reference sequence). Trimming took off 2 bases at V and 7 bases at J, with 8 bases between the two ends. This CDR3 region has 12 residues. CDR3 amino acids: CASSLFGSGYTF. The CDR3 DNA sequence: TGTGCCAGCAGCTTATTCGGGAGTGGCTACACCTTC.

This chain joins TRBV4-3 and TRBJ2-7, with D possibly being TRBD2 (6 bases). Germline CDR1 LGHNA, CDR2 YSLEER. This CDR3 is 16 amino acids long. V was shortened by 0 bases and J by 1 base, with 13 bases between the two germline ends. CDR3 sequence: CASSQEAGALSYEQYF. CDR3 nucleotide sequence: TGCGCCAGCAGCCAAGAAGCGGGCGCTCTATCCTACGAGCAGTACTTC.

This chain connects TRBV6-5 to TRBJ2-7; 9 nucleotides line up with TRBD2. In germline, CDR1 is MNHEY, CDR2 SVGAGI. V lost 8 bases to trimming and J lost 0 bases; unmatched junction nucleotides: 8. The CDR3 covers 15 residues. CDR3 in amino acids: CASERASGISYEQYF. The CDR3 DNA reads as TGTGCCAGCGAACGGGCTAGCGGGATCTCCTACGAGCAGTACTTC.

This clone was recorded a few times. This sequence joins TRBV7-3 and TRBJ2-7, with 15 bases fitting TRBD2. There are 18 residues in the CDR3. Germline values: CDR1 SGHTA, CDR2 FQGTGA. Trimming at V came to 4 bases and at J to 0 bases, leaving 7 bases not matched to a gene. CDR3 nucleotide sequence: TGTGCCAGCAGCTCAGGGACTAGCGGGGGGTTCAGCTCCTACGAGCAGTACTTC. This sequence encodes CASSSGTSGGFSSYEQYF.

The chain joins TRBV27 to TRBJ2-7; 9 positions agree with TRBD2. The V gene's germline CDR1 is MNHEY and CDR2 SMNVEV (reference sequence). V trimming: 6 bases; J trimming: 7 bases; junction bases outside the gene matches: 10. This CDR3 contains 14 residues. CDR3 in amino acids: CASRAGTSSTEQYF. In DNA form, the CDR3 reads TGTGCCAGCAGGGCCGGGACTAGCTCTACAGAGCAGTACTTC.

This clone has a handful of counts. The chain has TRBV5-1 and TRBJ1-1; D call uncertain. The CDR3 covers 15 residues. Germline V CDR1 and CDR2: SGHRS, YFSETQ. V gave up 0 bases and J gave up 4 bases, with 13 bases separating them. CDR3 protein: CASSLGTGWGTEAFF. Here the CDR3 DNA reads TGCGCCAGCAGCTTGGGGACGGGGTGGGGCACTGAAGCTTTCTTT.

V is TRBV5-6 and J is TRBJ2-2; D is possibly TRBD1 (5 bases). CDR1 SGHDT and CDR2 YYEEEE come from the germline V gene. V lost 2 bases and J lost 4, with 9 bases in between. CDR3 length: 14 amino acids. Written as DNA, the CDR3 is TGTGCCAGCAGCTTTAGGGGTGGCACCGGGGAGCTGTTTTTT. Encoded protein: CASSFRGGTGELFF.

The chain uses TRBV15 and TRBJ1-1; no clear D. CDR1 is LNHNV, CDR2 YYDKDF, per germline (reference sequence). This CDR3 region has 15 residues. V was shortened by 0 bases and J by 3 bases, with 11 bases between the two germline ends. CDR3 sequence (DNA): TGTGCCACCAGCAGAGATGGAGGTGACGACACTGAAGCTTTCTTT. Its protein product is CATSRDGGDDTEAFF.

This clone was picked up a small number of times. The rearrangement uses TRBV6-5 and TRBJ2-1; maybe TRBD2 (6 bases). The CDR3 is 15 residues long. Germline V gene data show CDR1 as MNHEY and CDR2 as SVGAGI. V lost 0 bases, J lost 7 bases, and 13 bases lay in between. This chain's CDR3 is CASSYSVGAGNEQFF. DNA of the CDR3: TGTGCCAGCAGTTACTCGGTCGGGGCGGGAAATGAGCAGTTCTTC.

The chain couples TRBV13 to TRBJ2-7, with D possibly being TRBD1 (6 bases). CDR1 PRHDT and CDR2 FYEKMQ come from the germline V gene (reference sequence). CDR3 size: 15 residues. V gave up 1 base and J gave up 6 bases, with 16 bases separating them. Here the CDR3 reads CASSLELVEGVEQYF. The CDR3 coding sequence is TGTGCCAGCAGCTTAGAGCTAGTAGAGGGGGTCGAGCAGTACTTC.

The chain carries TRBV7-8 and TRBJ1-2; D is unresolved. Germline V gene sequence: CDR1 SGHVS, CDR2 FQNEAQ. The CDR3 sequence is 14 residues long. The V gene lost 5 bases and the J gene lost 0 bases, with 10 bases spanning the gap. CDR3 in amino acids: CASSTRGPNYGYTF. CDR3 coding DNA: TGTGCCAGCAGCACCCGCGGGCCTAACTATGGCTACACCTTC.